The next 11 T cell receptor beta chains were all read from a single sample in a study of CD8+ T cells in alopecia areata. Reverse transcription of extracted RNA yielded cDNA, which provided the sequencing template. This table comes from immunoSEQ multiplex PCR, and its TCRdb copy is limited to in-frame clones, with some not included. The sample carries approximately 280,000 clones, 55% to 70% recorded once. Specified treatment: oral pan-JAK inhibitor, 5-10 mg twice daily. Sample: CD4+ T cells sorted from blood, taken at week 24, from a patient treated with tofacitinib. Every receptor here comes from a human donor with alopecia areata.

The gene calls are TRBV9 and TRBJ1-2; no firm D call. The ends were cut back, 1 base at V and 6 bases at J, with 19 bases in the middle. This CDR3 region has 16 residues. Germline V gene data show CDR1 as SGDLS and CDR2 as YYNGEE. The CDR3 DNA follows: TGTGCCAGCAGCGTATCCAAGGCATCCTCGACTGATGGCTACACCTTC. Its translation is CASSVSKASSTDGYTF.

The V and J genes are TRBV9 and TRBJ2-1; D might be TRBD1 or TRBD2, each matching 5 bases. The CDR3 has 13 residues. The germline V gene has CDR1 SGDLS and CDR2 YYNGEE. The V and J ends lost 3 bases and 5 bases respectively, with 9 bases between them. This chain's CDR3 is CASSGGINNEQFF. The CDR3 DNA reads as TGTGCCAGCAGCGGGGGGATCAACAATGAGCAGTTCTTC.

The V call is TRBV2, the J call TRBJ2-5; perhaps TRBD2 as D (5 bases). The CDR3 covers 15 residues. V was cut by 7 bases and J by 2 bases, with 17 bases left in between. From germline, CDR1 is SNHLY and CDR2 FYNNEI. The CDR3: CASKRWLSGQETQYF. DNA for the CDR3: TGTGCCAGCAAAAGATGGCTAAGCGGACAAGAGACCCAGTACTTC.

The genes are TRBV5-1 and TRBJ2-7; no reliable D call. The CDR3 is made up of 14 amino acids. Between the trimmed V and J ends, which lost 1 base and 3 bases, there was a span of 11 bases. CDR1 is SGHRS and CDR2 is YFSETQ in the germline V gene. The CDR3 loop is CASSLSWAHYEQYF. The CDR3 DNA follows: TGCGCCAGCAGCTTGTCGTGGGCCCACTACGAGCAGTACTTC.

The CDR3 protein is CASSQDERGGQETQYF. The DNA for the CDR3 is TGCGCCAGCAGCCAAGATGAGCGGGGGGGCCAAGAGACCCAGTACTTC. The gene calls are TRBV4-3 and TRBJ2-5, with 10 bases matching TRBD2. Germline CDR1 is LGHNA and CDR2 is YSLEER. The J segment lost 1 base and the V segment lost 0 bases, leaving 2 bases of the junction unmatched. This CDR3 contains 16 residues.

The chain is built from TRBV29-1 and TRBJ1-6; 10 bases match TRBD1. Germline trimming cut 7 bases from V and 10 bases from J; bases unmatched to any gene: 10. CDR3 length: 14 amino acids. CDR1 and CDR2 from the germline V gene are SQVTM and ANQGSEA. CDR3 region: CSAVTGTGDSPLHF. The DNA of the CDR3 is TGCAGCGCCGTGACCGGGACAGGGGACTCACCCCTCCACTTT.

This chain links TRBV11-2 with TRBJ1-6; a weak D match, TRBD1 (6 bases). The CDR3 totals 15 residues. From germline, CDR1 is SGHAT and CDR2 FQNNGV. Trimming removed 4 bases at V and 5 bases at J, with 12 bases between. CDR3 in DNA: TGTGCCAGCAGCTCACCGAGGGGGAATAATTCACCCCTCCACTTT. Translated: CASSSPRGNNSPLHF.

This clone came up a few times. The chain links TRBV2 to TRBJ2-3, with 7 bases identical to TRBD1. CDR1 is SNHLY, CDR2 FYNNEI, per germline. The CDR3 extends over 14 amino acids. The V gene end was trimmed by 5 bases and the J gene end by 2 bases; junction bases not matched to a gene: 4. The CDR3 DNA follows: TGTGCCAGCAGTAGACAGGGATACACAGATACGCAGTATTTT. It translates to CASSRQGYTDTQYF.

The rearrangement joins TRBV2 to TRBJ1-2, with a possible D match to TRBD1 (6 bases). CDR1 SNHLY and CDR2 FYNNEI come from the germline V gene. CDR3 length: 14 residues. V lost 6 bases to trimming and J lost 4 bases, with 15 bases between them. The CDR3 sequence is CASSLGGPGYGYTF. Written as DNA, the CDR3 is TGTGCCAGCAGCCTGGGGGGGCCGGGCTATGGCTACACCTTC.

This chain joins TRBV29-1 and TRBJ1-1; D remains unclear. Trimming pared 4 bases from V and 0 bases from J, leaving 9 bases between. CDR1 is SQVTM and CDR2 is ANQGSEA in the germline V gene. This CDR3 is 13 amino acids long. CDR3: CSVAPVLNTEAFF. CDR3 bases: TGCAGCGTTGCGCCTGTGTTGAACACTGAAGCTTTCTTT.

The chain carries TRBV19 and TRBJ2-3; no clear D. Trimming left V 1 base short and J 0 bases short, with 8 bases between. The germline V gene has CDR1 LNHDA and CDR2 SQIVND (reference sequence). The length of the CDR3 is 15 residues. DNA of the CDR3: TGTGCCAGTAGTATAGGCGATCCTAGCACAGATACGCAGTATTTT. It codes for CASSIGDPSTDTQYF.